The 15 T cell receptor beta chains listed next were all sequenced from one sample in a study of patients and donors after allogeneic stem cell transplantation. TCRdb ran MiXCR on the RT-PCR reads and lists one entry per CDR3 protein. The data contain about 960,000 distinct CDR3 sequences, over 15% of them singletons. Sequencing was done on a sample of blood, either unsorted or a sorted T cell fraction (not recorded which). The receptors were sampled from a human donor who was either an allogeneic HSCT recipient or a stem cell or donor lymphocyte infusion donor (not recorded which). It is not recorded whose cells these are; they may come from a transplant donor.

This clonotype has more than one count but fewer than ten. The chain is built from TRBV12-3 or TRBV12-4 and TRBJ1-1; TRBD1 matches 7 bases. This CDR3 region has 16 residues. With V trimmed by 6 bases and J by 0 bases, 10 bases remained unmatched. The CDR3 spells CASSERAGGMNTEAFF. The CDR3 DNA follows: TGTGCCAGCAGCGAGCGGGCAGGGGGAATGAACACTGAAGCTTTCTTT.

In DNA, the CDR3 is TGTGCCAGCAGCCGTAGGGAGGGGGCCACTGAAGCTTTCTTT. Translating it yields CASSRREGATEAFF. The rearrangement joins TRBV6-4 to TRBJ1-1, with 7 bases fitting TRBD1. The CDR3 is made up of 14 amino acids. Trimming cost V 6 bases and J 4 bases; bases outside gene matches: 8. The germline V gene has CDR1 MRHNA and CDR2 SNTAGT.

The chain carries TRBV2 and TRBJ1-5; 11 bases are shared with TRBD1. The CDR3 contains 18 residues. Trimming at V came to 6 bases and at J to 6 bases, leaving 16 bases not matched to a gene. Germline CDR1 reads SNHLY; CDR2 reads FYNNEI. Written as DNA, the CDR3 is TGTGCCAGCAGCAACCTCCGAACCGGGACAGGGGGGTTTCAGCCCCAGCATTTT. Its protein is CASSNLRTGTGGFQPQHF.

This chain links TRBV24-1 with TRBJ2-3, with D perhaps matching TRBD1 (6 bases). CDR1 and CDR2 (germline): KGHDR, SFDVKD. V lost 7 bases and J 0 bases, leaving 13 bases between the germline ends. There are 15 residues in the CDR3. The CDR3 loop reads CATSGRDTSTDTQYF. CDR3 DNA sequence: TGTGCCACCAGCGGCAGGGACACTAGCACAGATACGCAGTATTTT.

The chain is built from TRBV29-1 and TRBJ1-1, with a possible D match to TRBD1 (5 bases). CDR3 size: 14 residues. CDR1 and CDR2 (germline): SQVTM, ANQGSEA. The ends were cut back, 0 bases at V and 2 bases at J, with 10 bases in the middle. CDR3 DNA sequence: TGCAGCGTTGAAGATCTCTGGACAAACACTGAAGCTTTCTTT. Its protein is CSVEDLWTNTEAFF.

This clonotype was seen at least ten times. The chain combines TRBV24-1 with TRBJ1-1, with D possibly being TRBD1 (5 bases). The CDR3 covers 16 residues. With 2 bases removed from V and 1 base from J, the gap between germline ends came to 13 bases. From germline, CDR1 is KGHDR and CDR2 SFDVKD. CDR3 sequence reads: CATSDSRTPGNTEAFF. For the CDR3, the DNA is TGTGCCACCAGTGATTCGAGGACACCGGGGAACACTGAAGCTTTCTTT.

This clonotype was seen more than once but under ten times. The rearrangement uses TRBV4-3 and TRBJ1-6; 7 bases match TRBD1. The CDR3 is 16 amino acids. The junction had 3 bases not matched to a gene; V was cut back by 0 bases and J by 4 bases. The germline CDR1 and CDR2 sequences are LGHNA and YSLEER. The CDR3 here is CASSQETGLYNSPLHF. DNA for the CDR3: TGCGCCAGCAGCCAAGAGACAGGGTTGTATAATTCACCCCTCCACTTT.

CDR3: CSVEDRKEGGTNEKLFF. The CDR3 DNA is TGCAGCGTTGAAGATCGAAAGGAGGGGGGAACTAATGAAAAACTGTTTTTT. This chain connects TRBV29-1 to TRBJ1-4, with D tentatively TRBD1 (6 bases). Germline lookup yields CDR1 SQVTM and CDR2 ANQGSEA. V was pared by 0 bases and J by 1 base, with 15 bases between. The CDR3 loop spans 17 amino acids.

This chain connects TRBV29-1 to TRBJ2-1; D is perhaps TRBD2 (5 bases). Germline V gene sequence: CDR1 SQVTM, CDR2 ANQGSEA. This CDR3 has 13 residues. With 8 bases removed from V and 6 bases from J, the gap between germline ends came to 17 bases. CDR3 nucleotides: TGCAGCCTTCCCGGGGTGCTGGGCAATGAGCAGTTCTTC. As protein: CSLPGVLGNEQFF.

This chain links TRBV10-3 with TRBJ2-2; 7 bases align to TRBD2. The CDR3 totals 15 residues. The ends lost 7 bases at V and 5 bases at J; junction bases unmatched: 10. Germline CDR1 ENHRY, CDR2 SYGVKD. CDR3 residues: CAINPGRGLTGELFF. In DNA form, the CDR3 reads TGTGCCATCAATCCGGGACGGGGACTAACCGGGGAGCTGTTTTTT.

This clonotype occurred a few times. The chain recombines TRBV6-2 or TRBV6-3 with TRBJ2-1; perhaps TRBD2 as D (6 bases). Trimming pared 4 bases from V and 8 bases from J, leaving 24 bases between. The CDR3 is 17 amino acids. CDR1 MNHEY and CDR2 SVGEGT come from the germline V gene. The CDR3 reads CASSFVPGRFIFHEQFF. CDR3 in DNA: TGTGCCAGCAGTTTTGTCCCCGGGAGATTCATTTTTCATGAGCAGTTCTTC.

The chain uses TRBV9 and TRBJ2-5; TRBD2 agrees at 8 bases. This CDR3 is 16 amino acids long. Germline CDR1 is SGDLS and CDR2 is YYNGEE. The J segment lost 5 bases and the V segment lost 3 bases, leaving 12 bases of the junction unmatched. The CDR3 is CASSASGGRQSETQYF. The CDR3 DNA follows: TGTGCCAGCAGCGCCTCGGGAGGGAGACAGTCCGAGACCCAGTACTTC.

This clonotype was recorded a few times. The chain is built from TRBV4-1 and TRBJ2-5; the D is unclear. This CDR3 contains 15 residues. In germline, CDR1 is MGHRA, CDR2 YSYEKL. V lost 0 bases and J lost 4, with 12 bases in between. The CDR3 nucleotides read TGCGCCAGCAGCCAAGATATGAGCCTGGGAGAGACCCAGTACTTC. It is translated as CASSQDMSLGETQYF.

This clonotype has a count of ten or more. The CDR3 reads CASSRKTQYF. The CDR3 DNA reads TGTGCCAGCAGCCGGAAGACCCAGTACTTC. The rearrangement uses TRBV12-3 or TRBV12-4 and TRBJ2-5; D uncertain. The CDR3 length is 10 residues. The germline V and J ends were trimmed by 6 bases and 6 bases, with 5 bases remaining between them.

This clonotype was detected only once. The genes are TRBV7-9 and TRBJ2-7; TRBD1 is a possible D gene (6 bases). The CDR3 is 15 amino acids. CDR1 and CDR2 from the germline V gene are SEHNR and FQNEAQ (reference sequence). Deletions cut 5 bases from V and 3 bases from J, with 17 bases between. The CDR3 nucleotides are TGTGCCAGCAGCGACACAGGGCGTTTAAACTACGAGCAGTACTTC. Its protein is CASSDTGRLNYEQYF.